This is a list of T cell receptor beta chains from one sample in a study of blood T cell repertoires in COVID-19. Clones were sequenced by immunoSEQ multiplex PCR, and TCRdb holds only the in-frame ones, with some missing. Of some 300,000 clones listed, about nine tenths are singletons. The sequenced sample was PBMCs or T cells enriched from blood (not recorded which). The receptors originated from a woman aged 40 to 49 who had recovered from COVID-19. Each CDR3 is given with its conserved first and last residue. The D gene is left open where the match is weak. Some rows have no size entry. The others give once, few or many, or a class for an expanded clone.

d_gene: TRBD2; abundance: -; len: 15; j_gene: TRBJ2-7; v_gene: TRBV7-8; CDR3aa: CASSLRVAGPYEQYF; CDR3nt: TGTGCCAGCAGCTTGAGGGTAGCGGGGCCCTACGAGCAGTACTTC
d_gene: TRBD1; abundance: -; len: 14; j_gene: TRBJ2-1; v_gene: TRBV2; CDR3aa: CASRDRGTYNEQFF; CDR3nt: TGTGCCAGCAGGGACAGGGGAACCTACAATGAGCAGTTCTTC
d_gene: -; abundance: once; len: 10; j_gene: TRBJ2-1; v_gene: TRBV20-1; CDR3aa: CSARRNEQFF; CDR3nt: TGCAGTGCTAGACGCAATGAGCAGTTCTTC
d_gene: -; abundance: once; len: 13; j_gene: TRBJ2-1; v_gene: TRBV2; CDR3aa: CASMDSRGNEQFF; CDR3nt: TGTGCCAGCATGGACTCTCGGGGAAATGAGCAGTTCTTC
d_gene: -; abundance: -; len: 13; j_gene: TRBJ1-1; v_gene: TRBV7-3; CDR3aa: CASRQQANTEAFF; CDR3nt: TGTGCCAGCAGGCAACAGGCCAACACTGAAGCTTTCTTT
d_gene: TRBD1; abundance: -; len: 13; j_gene: TRBJ1-4; v_gene: TRBV30; CDR3aa: CAWSGGQAGKLFF; CDR3nt: TGTGCCTGGAGTGGGGGACAGGCCGGAAAACTGTTTTTT
d_gene: -; abundance: -; len: 14; j_gene: TRBJ1-4; v_gene: TRBV30; CDR3aa: CAWSPRVTNEKLFF; CDR3nt: TGTGCCTGGAGTCCCCGGGTAACTAATGAAAAACTGTTTTTT
d_gene: -; abundance: few; len: 12; j_gene: TRBJ2-5; v_gene: TRBV10-3; CDR3aa: CAISGGGETQYF; CDR3nt: TGTGCCATCAGTGGAGGCGGAGAGACCCAGTACTTC
d_gene: TRBD2; abundance: -; len: 17; j_gene: TRBJ2-4; v_gene: TRBV27; CDR3aa: CASSSSRLAAGGNIQYF; CDR3nt: TGTGCCAGCAGTTCCTCCAGACTAGCCGCCGGGGGTAACATTCAGTACTTC
d_gene: -; abundance: -; len: 14; j_gene: TRBJ2-7; v_gene: TRBV5-1; CDR3aa: CASSLPGLAYEQYF; CDR3nt: TGCGCCAGCAGCTTGCCGGGACTCGCCTACGAGCAGTACTTC
d_gene: -; abundance: -; len: 15; j_gene: TRBJ1-2; v_gene: TRBV11-2; CDR3aa: CASSLWTVSNYGYTF; CDR3nt: TGTGCCAGCAGCTTATGGACAGTTTCTAACTATGGCTACACCTTC
d_gene: -; abundance: -; len: 16; j_gene: TRBJ2-3; v_gene: TRBV19; CDR3aa: CASSRARGFSTDTQYF; CDR3nt: TGTGCCAGTAGTAGGGCCAGGGGTTTCAGCACAGATACGCAGTATTTT
d_gene: TRBD1; abundance: -; len: 15; j_gene: TRBJ1-2; v_gene: TRBV2; CDR3aa: CASRRDRGPAYGYTF; CDR3nt: TGTGCCAGCAGACGGGACAGGGGGCCGGCCTATGGCTACACCTTC
d_gene: TRBD1; abundance: -; len: 16; j_gene: TRBJ1-1; v_gene: TRBV5-1; CDR3aa: CASSSGDRAKNTEAFF; CDR3nt: TGCGCCAGCAGCTCCGGGGACAGGGCGAAGAACACTGAAGCTTTCTTT
d_gene: -; abundance: -; len: 16; j_gene: TRBJ1-3; v_gene: TRBV4-1; CDR3aa: CASSQDLSSRVNTIYF; CDR3nt: TGCGCCAGCAGCCAAGATTTGTCCTCTCGAGTCAACACCATATATTTT
d_gene: -; abundance: -; len: 17; j_gene: TRBJ1-6; v_gene: TRBV27; CDR3aa: CASSLGRGLGSNSPLHF; CDR3nt: TGTGCCAGCAGTTTGGGGAGGGGCCTAGGAAGTAATTCACCCCTCCACTTT
d_gene: TRBD2; abundance: -; len: 21; j_gene: TRBJ2-2; v_gene: TRBV4-2; CDR3aa: CASSPTPWLAGGPEGSGELFF; CDR3nt: TGTGCCAGCAGCCCGACCCCGTGGCTAGCGGGGGGGCCGGAGGGGTCCGGGGAGCTGTTTTTT
d_gene: -; abundance: -; len: 15; j_gene: TRBJ1-2; v_gene: TRBV4-1; CDR3aa: CASRIKGTQGYGYTF; CDR3nt: TGCGCCAGCAGAATAAAGGGAACGCAGGGTTATGGCTACACCTTC
d_gene: TRBD1; abundance: -; len: 17; j_gene: TRBJ1-2; v_gene: TRBV27; CDR3aa: CASRDAIGTGGIYGYTF; CDR3nt: TGTGCCAGCAGAGACGCCATTGGGACAGGGGGCATCTATGGCTACACCTTC
d_gene: TRBD1; abundance: -; len: 17; j_gene: TRBJ1-3; v_gene: TRBV12-5; CDR3aa: CASGLQGPGGNRDTIYF; CDR3nt: TGTGCTAGTGGTTTGCAGGGGCCAGGGGGGAACAGGGACACCATATATTTT